These 25 T cell receptor beta chains were sequenced from one sample in a study of vaccination and CD4 T cells after COVID-19. These receptors' targets are unknown. Sequence data for DNA of cultured CD4+ T cells were generated by the Oncomine TCR Beta short-read assay. TCRdb fed the PCR reads into MiXCR, producing one record per CDR3 protein. The sample yields 19,000 or so distinct CDR3 sequences, over 30% seen once. Treatment described: roughly 10-day PBMC culture with coronavirus spike peptide pools or control peptides (ViraFEST assay). The specimen sequenced was CD4+ T cells from blood, cultured in vitro. The receptors were sampled from a human donor who had recovered from COVID-19.

V usage is TRBV6-5 and J usage is TRBJ1-1; D gene ambiguous. Trimming removed 2 bases at V and 4 bases at J, with 8 bases between. There are 13 residues in the CDR3. The germline V gene has CDR1 MNHEY and CDR2 SVGAGI. The CDR3 DNA reads as TGTGCCAGCAGTTACCTGGTTGGCACTGAAGCTTTCTTT. This gives the protein CASSYLVGTEAFF.

V is TRBV29-1 and J is TRBJ1-2; D is ambiguous. Germline V gives CDR1 SQVTM, CDR2 ANQGSEA. CDR3 size: 11 residues. Trimming left V 7 bases short and J 7 bases short, with 13 bases between. CDR3 protein: CSDLGHAGYTF. DNA of the CDR3: TGCAGCGATCTAGGTCATGCTGGCTACACCTTC.

This clonotype was found a few times. The rearrangement joins TRBV30 to TRBJ1-6, with D possibly being TRBD1 (5 bases). This CDR3 has 14 residues. CDR1 and CDR2 from the germline V gene are GTSNPN and SVGIG (reference sequence). Trimming removed 3 bases from V and 5 bases from J, with 11 bases in between. CDR3 nucleotides: TGTGCCTGGAGGGGCAGGGCGGATAATTCACCCCTCCACTTT. The encoded protein is CAWRGRADNSPLHF.

This chain links TRBV7-9 with TRBJ1-2, with TRBD1 matching over 8 bases. The V gene end was trimmed by 5 bases and the J gene end by 4 bases; junction bases not matched to a gene: 6. Germline V lookup: CDR1 SEHNR, CDR2 FQNEAQ (reference sequence). The CDR3 is 14 residues long. CDR3 residues: CASSQTDRAYGYTF. CDR3 DNA sequence: TGTGCCAGCAGCCAGACGGACAGGGCCTATGGCTACACCTTC.

This chain joins TRBV5-5 and TRBJ1-1; D not certain. This CDR3 contains 12 residues. Germline V gene lookup returns CDR1 SGHKS and CDR2 YYEKEE (reference sequence). The germline V and J ends were trimmed by 6 bases and 0 bases, with 6 bases remaining between them. The CDR3 loop is CASTGMNTEAFF. Written as DNA, the CDR3 is TGTGCCAGCACTGGAATGAACACTGAAGCTTTCTTT. Filled out from reference TRBV5-5 and TRBJ1-1, the complete variable domain reads DAGVTQSPTHLIKTRGQQVTLRCSPISGHKSVSWYQQVLGQGPQFIFQYYEKEERGRGNFPDRFSARQFPNYSSELNVNALLLGDSALYLCASTGMNTEAFFGQGTRLTVV.

This rearrangement joins TRBV6-1 to TRBJ2-7, with D possibly TRBD2 on 5 matching bases. Germline V gene sequence: CDR1 MNHNS, CDR2 SASEGT. V shed 6 bases and J shed 1 base, with 13 bases lying between them. The length of the CDR3 is 14 residues. The CDR3 nucleotides are TGTGCCAGCAGCAGAATGGGAGTGTCCTACGAGCAGTACTTC. It translates to CASSRMGVSYEQYF.

In this sample, this clonotype turned up a few times. The chain carries TRBV20-1 and TRBJ1-2; maybe TRBD1 (5 bases). Deletions cut 4 bases from V and 3 bases from J, with 15 bases between. This CDR3 spans 14 amino acids. Per the germline V gene, CDR1 is DFQATT and CDR2 is SNEGSKA (reference sequence). DNA for the CDR3: TGCAGTGCTACAGGGAGGGCTTGGGACTATGGCTACACCTTC. This translates into CSATGRAWDYGYTF.

The chain carries TRBV21-1 and TRBJ2-7; no DNA check was done on the table's D call, TRBD2. TRBV21-1 is given as a pseudogene. This CDR3 is built from 15 residues. The CDR3 DNA reads TGTGCCAGCAGCAAACCTAGGCGGACTAGCGGGTTGCAGTACTTC. The encoded protein is CASSKPRRTSGLQYF.

The chain has TRBV20-1 and TRBJ2-1; the match to TRBD2 covers 10 bases. Germline CDR1 and CDR2: DFQATT and SNEGSKA (reference sequence). V lost 4 bases to trimming and J lost 4 bases; unmatched junction nucleotides: 16. The CDR3 consists of 18 residues. The CDR3, as DNA: TGCAGTGCTAACGACATGGGGGCTAGCGGGAGACCATACAATGAGCAGTTCTTC. Translating gives CSANDMGASGRPYNEQFF.

In its sample, this clonotype was seen a few times. The chain employs TRBV2 and TRBJ2-7, with TRBD1 matching 8 bases. This CDR3 has 14 residues. Per germline, CDR1 SNHLY and CDR2 FYNNEI. Trimming removed 2 bases from V and 2 bases from J; junction bases left unmatched: 2. In nucleotides, the CDR3 is TGTGCCAGCAGTGAACTCAGGGGGCCCTACGAGCAGTACTTC. It encodes CASSELRGPYEQYF.

About this clonotype itself: At one end the junction does not follow the germline gene, possibly because of a read error. The V gene is TRBV11-2, the J gene TRBJ1-2, with a possible D match to TRBD1 (6 bases). Germline V lookup: CDR1 SGHAT, CDR2 FQNNGV. The CDR3 is made up of 13 amino acids. The CDR3 protein is CASSLGGRGASIF. The CDR3 DNA sequence: TGTGCCAGCAGCTTAGGTGGCAGGGGAGCCTCGATCTTC.

The table lists this clonotype with a few counts. This sequence joins TRBV6-5 and TRBJ1-3, with TRBD1 matching over 7 bases. The CDR3 sequence is 15 residues long. The V gene end was trimmed by 4 bases and the J gene end by 2 bases; junction bases not matched to a gene: 5. Germline CDR1 MNHEY, CDR2 SVGAGI. CDR3 DNA: TGTGCCAGCAGTTCTCAGGGGGACCCTGGAAACACCATATATTTT. It is translated as CASSSQGDPGNTIYF.

The chain couples TRBV20-1 to TRBJ1-4; the D gene is possibly TRBD1 (6 bases). Germline lookup yields CDR1 DFQATT and CDR2 SNEGSKA (reference sequence). Trimming removed 3 bases from V and 3 bases from J, with 11 bases in between. This CDR3 contains 14 residues. DNA for the CDR3: TGCAGTGCTAGCGGGGGGGCAGCTAATGAAAAACTGTTTTTT. Amino acid sequence: CSASGGAANEKLFF.

This clonotype was observed a single time. The CDR3 sequence: CSAPTLTSGAETQYF. The CDR3 DNA reads as TGCAGTGCGCCTACCCTGACTAGCGGGGCAGAGACCCAGTACTTC. The chain carries TRBV20-1 and TRBJ2-5, with 11 bases matching TRBD2. Germline V gene lookup returns CDR1 DFQATT and CDR2 SNEGSKA (reference sequence). The CDR3 is 15 residues long. The junction had 10 bases not matched to a gene; V was cut back by 6 bases and J by 4 bases.

This clonotype was seen a few times. The chain uses TRBV19 and TRBJ1-2; possibly TRBD1 for D (5 bases). CDR1 and CDR2 (germline): LNHDA, SQIVND (reference sequence). Trimming pared 1 base from V and 4 bases from J, leaving 7 bases between. The CDR3 has 13 amino acids. CDR3 sequence reads: CASSIVGGYGYTF. For the CDR3, the DNA is TGTGCCAGTAGTATAGTTGGGGGCTATGGCTACACCTTC.

The gene calls are TRBV20-1 and TRBJ2-1; 7 bases line up with TRBD2. The V gene end was trimmed by 3 bases and the J gene end by 5 bases; junction bases not matched to a gene: 7. CDR3 size: 14 residues. The germline CDR1 and CDR2 sequences are DFQATT and SNEGSKA (reference sequence). The CDR3 is CSARASGKNNEQFF. The CDR3 coding sequence is TGCAGTGCTAGGGCTAGCGGAAAGAACAATGAGCAGTTCTTC.

This chain connects TRBV19 to TRBJ1-2; 11 bases align to TRBD1. This CDR3 contains 15 residues. Losses at the gene ends were 5 bases for V and 6 bases for J; bases not matched to a gene: 8. Germline V gene lookup returns CDR1 LNHDA and CDR2 SQIVND (reference sequence). CDR3 residues: CASSEGQGARDGYTF. The CDR3 bases are TGTGCCAGTAGTGAAGGACAGGGGGCGCGAGATGGCTACACCTTC.

The rearrangement uses TRBV6-1 and TRBJ2-4, with 8 positions matching TRBD1. V was clipped by 5 bases and J by 3 bases; unmatched bases: 0. The CDR3 covers 13 residues. Germline CDR1 reads MNHNS; CDR2 reads SASEGT. The CDR3 DNA sequence: TGTGCCAGCAGTACAGGGGGCAAAAACATTCAGTACTTC. Translated, it gives CASSTGGKNIQYF.

V and J are TRBV28 and TRBJ1-1, with 8 bases lining up with TRBD1. The CDR3 loop spans 12 amino acids. V gave up 3 bases and J gave up 10 bases; unmatched junction bases: 4. The V gene's germline CDR1 is MDHEN and CDR2 SYDVKM. CDR3 amino acids: CASSLQGALAFF. As DNA, the CDR3 is TGTGCCAGCAGTTTGCAGGGGGCGCTAGCTTTCTTT.

The rearrangement joins TRBV11-3 to TRBJ2-1; 12 bases agree with TRBD2. Looked up from germline, CDR1 is SGHNT and CDR2 is YENEEA. The CDR3 is 18 amino acids. V shed 2 bases, J shed 9 bases, and the junction held 14 bases outside the gene matches. CDR3 sequence (DNA): TGTGCCAGCAGCTTAACCCCCGGTCGGACTAGCGGGATCGGTGAGCAGTTCTTC. Translated: CASSLTPGRTSGIGEQFF.

The chain couples TRBV7-2 to TRBJ2-3, with 10 nucleotides matching TRBD1. The J segment lost 4 bases and the V segment lost 5 bases, leaving 12 bases of the junction unmatched. Per the germline V gene, CDR1 is SGHTA and CDR2 is FQGNSA. The CDR3 sequence is 17 residues long. This chain's CDR3 is CASSNGKRDRGADTQYF. CDR3 DNA sequence: TGTGCCAGCAGCAACGGAAAGCGGGACAGGGGAGCAGATACGCAGTATTTT.

This clonotype was seen only a few times. V and J are TRBV6-1 and TRBJ1-1, with D unclear. Trimming took off 4 bases at V and 4 bases at J, with 13 bases between the two ends. CDR3 size: 14 residues. Per germline, CDR1 MNHNS and CDR2 SASEGT. CDR3 nucleotide sequence: TGTGCCAGCAGTGGCCGTACCGGGGTCACTGAAGCTTTCTTT. It specifies CASSGRTGVTEAFF.

The rearrangement joins TRBV2 to TRBJ2-7; D gene uncertain. CDR1 and CDR2 (germline): SNHLY, FYNNEI. This CDR3 is 14 amino acids long. The V end was cut by 3 bases, the J end by 0 bases, with 9 bases between. CDR3 DNA sequence: TGTGCCAGCAGTGATCGGCGGAGCTCCTACGAGCAGTACTTC. This translates into CASSDRRSSYEQYF.

This clonotype was counted only a few times. V gene TRBV14 combines with J gene TRBJ2-7; the match to TRBD2 covers 8 bases. The CDR3 totals 15 residues. J was trimmed by 5 bases and V by 4 bases; bases with no gene match: 10. CDR1 and CDR2 (germline): SGHDN, FVKESK. This CDR3 is CASSRAGVFFHEQYF. CDR3 nucleotide sequence: TGTGCCAGCAGCCGAGCGGGGGTTTTTTTCCACGAGCAGTACTTC.

This clonotype was observed a handful of times. The CDR3 here is CASSEMSGVAFF. The CDR3 DNA is TGTGCCAGCAGTGAAATGTCGGGGGTAGCTTTCTTT. This sequence joins TRBV2 and TRBJ1-1; D might be TRBD1 (5 bases). The CDR3 contains 12 residues. Germline V gene lookup returns CDR1 SNHLY and CDR2 FYNNEI. Trimming removed 2 bases from V and 10 bases from J, with 11 bases in between.